This TCR beta chain was documented in a study of OX40 agonist ivuxolimab in advanced cancers. The wider study: Patients' therapy was ivuxolimab, an antibody that acts as an agonist of OX40 (CD134). Patients enrolled in dose escalation were diagnosed with hepatocellular carcinoma, melanoma, renal cell or head and neck cancer. General study results and limits: Low levels of normalized T-cell clonal expansion also appeared in some nonresponders.

Profiled with immunoSEQ multiplex PCR; TCRdb holds only in-frame clones, not every one. This table has around 20,000 clones, 90% appearing once. The V gene's germline CDR1 is SGHTA and CDR2 FQGTGA. This CDR3 spans 14 amino acids. The ends were cut back, 2 bases at V and 0 bases at J, with 6 bases in the middle. Details on this clone: Its antigen remains unknown.

Patients were ineligible given autoimmune disease history or systemic immunosuppression. This clonotype originated in an adult with an advanced solid tumor such as melanoma, head and neck, liver or kidney cancer. V gene TRBV7-3 combines with J gene TRBJ2-3; D remains unclear. The source material was CD4+ or CD8+ T cells sorted from blood, sampled in a trial of the OX40 agonist ivuxolimab. The CDR3 DNA reads TGTGCCAGCAGCTTACGGGCGAGCACAGATACGCAGTATTTT. Translated: CASSLRASTDTQYF.